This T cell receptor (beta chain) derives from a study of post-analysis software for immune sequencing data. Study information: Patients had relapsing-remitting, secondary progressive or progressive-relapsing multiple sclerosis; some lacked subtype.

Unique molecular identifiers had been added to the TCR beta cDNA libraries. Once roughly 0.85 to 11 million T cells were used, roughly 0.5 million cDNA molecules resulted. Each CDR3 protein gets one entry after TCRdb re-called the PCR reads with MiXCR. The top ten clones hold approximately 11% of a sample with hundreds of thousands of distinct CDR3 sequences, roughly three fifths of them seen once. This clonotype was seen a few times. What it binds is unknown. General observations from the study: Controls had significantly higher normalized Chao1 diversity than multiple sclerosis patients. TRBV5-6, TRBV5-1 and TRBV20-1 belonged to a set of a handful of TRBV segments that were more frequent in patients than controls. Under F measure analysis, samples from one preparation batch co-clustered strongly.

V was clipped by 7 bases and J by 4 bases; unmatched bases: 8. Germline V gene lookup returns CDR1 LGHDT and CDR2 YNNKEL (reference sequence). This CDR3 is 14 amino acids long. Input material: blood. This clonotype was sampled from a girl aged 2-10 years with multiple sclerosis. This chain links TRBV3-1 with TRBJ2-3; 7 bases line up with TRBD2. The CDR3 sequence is CASTLRGTPDTQYF. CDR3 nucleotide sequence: TGTGCCAGCACCCTGCGGGGGACCCCAGATACGCAGTATTTT.